Given below is one T cell receptor beta chain in context. The table came from immunoSEQ multiplex PCR; TCRdb's copy has only in-frame clones and leaves some out. The sample yields 470,000 or so clones, 70% to 90% seen once. Everyone who took part was roughly 18 to 95 years old, and they came from 24 US areas. The CDR3 spans 14 residues. CDR1 and CDR2 (germline): MNHEY, SMNVEV (reference sequence). Deletions cut 6 bases from V and 1 base from J, with 11 bases between. The data are from a study of blood T cell repertoires in COVID-19. The specimen sequenced was PBMCs or T cells enriched from blood (not recorded which). This rearrangement joins TRBV27 to TRBJ2-3; a possible D gene is TRBD1 (6 bases). This clonotype was obtained from a woman aged 18-29 years with acute COVID-19. CDR3 nucleotide sequence: TGTGCCAGCAGCAACAGGGTACGCACAGATACGCAGTATTTT. Its protein is CASSNRVRTDTQYF.